This T cell receptor (beta chain) derives from a study of control samples from healthy donors and cancer patients. Libraries were prepared by immunoSEQ multiplex PCR; TCRdb keeps only in-frame clonotypes and omits some of them. The profile shows around 150,000 clones, roughly 94% of them singletons. Germline CDR1 SGHTA, CDR2 FQGNSA. The V end was cut by 3 bases, the J end by 4 bases, with 10 bases between. This CDR3 region has 14 residues. Sequencing was performed on blood. This sequence joins TRBV7-2 and TRBJ2-1; D is tentatively TRBD1 or TRBD2 (5 bases each). The origin of this receptor is a woman aged 40 to 50 in good health. DNA for the CDR3: TGTGCCAGCAGCTTGGGACGCGAATACAATGAGCAGTTCTTC. This encodes CASSLGREYNEQFF.